A selection of T cell receptor beta chains follows, all from one sample in a study of beta chain features in type 1 diabetes. The repertoire was sequenced with immunoSEQ multiplex PCR; TCRdb's copy has only in-frame clones and lacks some. The sample shows 250,000 to 300,000 clones, roughly an eighth of them seen only once. Sequencing input: naive CD4+ T cells from blood. The receptors stem from a young man with type 1 diabetes. The CDR3 runs from the conserved cysteine through the conserved F or W. A D gene is named only where the DNA matches it firmly. A row's size may be missing; if present it is once, few, many or a size class.

D | size | J | V | CDR3 | DNA
- | few | TRBJ1-5 | TRBV27 | CASSLRGRGSQPQHF | TGTGCCAGCAGTTTACGGGGGCGGGGGAGTCAGCCCCAGCATTTT
TRBD2 | - | TRBJ2-1 | TRBV6-5 | CASRTGTSGTNEQFF | TGTGCCAGCAGAACCGGGACTAGCGGGACCAATGAGCAGTTCTTC
TRBD1 | - | TRBJ1-2 | TRBV5-1 | CASSLQGVEGYTF | TGCGCCAGCAGCTTACAGGGGGTGGAAGGCTACACCTTC
TRBD1 | many | TRBJ2-5 | TRBV29-1 | CSARGGGETQYF | TGCAGCGCCCGAGGGGGCGGAGAGACCCAGTACTTC
- | - | TRBJ2-1 | TRBV19 | CASSRGPLYNEQFF | TGTGCCAGTAGCAGGGGTCCCTTATACAATGAGCAGTTCTTC
- | few | TRBJ1-5 | TRBV19 | CASSIRFGNQPQHF | TGTGCCAGTAGTATCCGCTTCGGTAACCAGCCCCAGCATTTT
- | few | TRBJ2-1 | TRBV5-6 | CASSLVGRETPNEQFF | TGTGCCAGCAGCTTGGTGGGACGGGAGACCCCGAATGAGCAGTTCTTC
- | - | TRBJ2-7 | TRBV19 | CASSHSTTGTIFYEQYF | TGTGCCAGTAGCCACTCGACCACAGGGACTATTTTCTACGAGCAGTACTTC
- | few | TRBJ1-2 | TRBV6-5 | CASSYSYTTGGYGYTF | TGTGCCAGCAGTTACTCGTACACCACCGGAGGCTATGGCTACACCTTC
TRBD1 | - | TRBJ2-4 | TRBV19 | CASSMGDRAYIQYF | TGTGCCAGTAGTATGGGGGACAGGGCGTACATTCAGTACTTC
- | - | TRBJ2-4 | TRBV28 | CASSRLVGKNIQYF | TGTGCCAGCAGCAGACTAGTTGGGAAAAACATTCAGTACTTC
- | - | TRBJ1-1 | TRBV18 | CASSQGENTEAFF | TGTGCCAGCTCACAGGGAGAGAACACTGAAGCTTTCTTT
- | - | TRBJ2-7 | TRBV30 | CAWNRIGPYEQYF | TGTGCCTGGAACCGGATTGGGCCCTACGAGCAGTACTTC
TRBD1 | - | TRBJ2-1 | TRBV11-2 | CASSPGTGDNNEQFF | TGTGCCAGCAGCCCGGGGACAGGGGATAACAATGAGCAGTTCTTC
- | - | TRBJ2-1 | TRBV7-9 | CATQDSSYNEQFF | TGTGCCACACAGGATAGCTCCTACAATGAGCAGTTCTTC
TRBD2 | - | TRBJ2-7 | TRBV25-1 | CASGRLADSEQYF | TGTGCCAGCGGAAGACTAGCGGACAGCGAGCAGTACTTC
- | few | TRBJ1-1 | TRBV25-1 | CASSIRENTEAFF | TGTGCCAGCAGCATACGAGAGAACACTGAAGCTTTCTTT
- | few | TRBJ2-3 | TRBV19 | CASRISGSTDTQYF | TGTGCCAGTAGAATCTCAGGAAGCACAGATACGCAGTATTTT
TRBD2 | - | TRBJ2-7 | TRBV6-5 | CASSYSSSGVDYEQYF | TGTGCCAGCAGTTACTCTTCTAGCGGAGTAGATTACGAGCAGTACTTC
- | - | TRBJ2-5 | TRBV15 | CATSRGGLRETQYF | TGTGCCACCAGCAGAGGAGGACTGAGAGAGACCCAGTACTTC
- | - | TRBJ1-2 | TRBV23-1 | CASNDGRNYTF | TGCGCCAGCAATGACGGGAGGAACTACACCTTC
TRBD1 | - | TRBJ2-5 | TRBV6-5 | CASSSRTGIFETQYF | TGTGCCAGCAGCTCCAGGACAGGCATCTTCGAGACCCAGTACTTC
TRBD1 | few | TRBJ2-7 | TRBV30 | CAWGGRQGPYEQYF | TGTGCCTGGGGTGGGAGACAGGGTCCCTACGAGCAGTACTTC
- | - | TRBJ2-7 | TRBV7-2 | CASSFGTGDYEQYF | TGTGCCAGCAGCTTTGGGACGGGAGATTACGAGCAGTACTTC
- | few | TRBJ2-3 | TRBV4-2 | CASSQEGGPSTDTQYF | TGTGCCAGCAGCCAAGAGGGCGGGCCTAGCACAGATACGCAGTATTTT
TRBD1 | few | TRBJ2-5 | TRBV28 | CATGTDNEETQYF | TGTGCCACCGGGACAGATAACGAAGAGACCCAGTACTTC
TRBD2 | few | TRBJ2-3 | TRBV2 | CAARLASYTDTQYF | TGTGCCGCAAGACTAGCGAGTTACACAGATACGCAGTATTTT
TRBD2 | - | TRBJ2-5 | TRBV19 | CASSNGLVPQETQYF | TGTGCCAGTAGCAATGGACTAGTGCCTCAAGAGACCCAGTACTTC
TRBD1 | few | TRBJ2-4 | TRBV19 | CASSRQGATPAKNIQYF | TGTGCCAGTAGTAGACAGGGGGCGACTCCAGCCAAAAACATTCAGTACTTC
- | few | TRBJ2-3 | TRBV5-1 | CASNHGGTDTQYF | TGCGCCAGCAATCATGGAGGGACAGATACGCAGTATTTT
TRBD2 | - | TRBJ2-7 | TRBV5-1 | CASSLDGRTEQYF | TGCGCCAGCAGCTTGGACGGGAGGACCGAGCAGTACTTC
TRBD2 | few | TRBJ2-1 | TRBV5-1 | CASSSPGLAAAGEQFF | TGCGCCAGCAGCTCTCCGGGACTAGCAGCAGCGGGGGAGCAGTTCTTC
TRBD2 | few | TRBJ2-4 | TRBV28 | CASSLPSSGTKNIQYF | TGTGCCAGCAGTTTGCCGTCTAGCGGGACTAAAAACATTCAGTACTTC
TRBD2 | few | TRBJ2-3 | TRBV5-1 | CASSWGGTTDTQYF | TGCGCCAGCAGCTGGGGGGGGACGACAGATACGCAGTATTTT
- | - | TRBJ2-6 | TRBV5-1 | CASSPTDSFSSGANVLTF | TGCGCCAGCAGCCCAACGGACAGCTTTAGCTCTGGGGCCAACGTCCTGACTTTC
- | - | TRBJ1-2 | TRBV4-2 | CASSRQIAGGKANYGYTF | TGTGCCAGCAGCCGCCAAATAGCCGGGGGGAAAGCTAACTATGGCTACACCTTC
- | few | TRBJ1-1 | TRBV5-1 | CASSPDSNTEAFF | TGCGCCAGCAGCCCGGACAGCAACACTGAAGCTTTCTTT
- | - | TRBJ2-7 | TRBV6-5 | CASSPGPGEQYF | TGTGCCAGCAGCCCCGGGCCAGGGGAGCAGTACTTC
- | few | TRBJ2-7 | TRBV6-5 | CASSQAYEQYF | TGTGCCAGTTCCCAGGCCTACGAGCAGTACTTC
- | few | TRBJ2-3 | TRBV10-3 | CAISEKGEGRSDTQYF | TGTGCCATCAGTGAGAAGGGGGAGGGCCGTTCAGATACGCAGTATTTT
- | few | TRBJ2-7 | TRBV9 | CASSVVPRRDFYEQYF | TGTGCCAGCAGCGTCGTGCCTAGGCGGGATTTCTACGAGCAGTACTTC
- | - | TRBJ2-3 | TRBV2 | CASGTGNLGNTQYF | TGTGCCAGCGGAACGGGGAACCTGGGCAATACGCAGTATTTT
- | - | TRBJ2-3 | TRBV15 | CATSRDLDTQYF | TGTGCCACCAGCAGAGATCTCGATACGCAGTATTTT
- | - | TRBJ2-2 | TRBV18 | CASSPYVAGELFF | TGTGCCAGCTCACCGTATGTCGCCGGGGAGCTGTTTTTT
- | - | TRBJ2-7 | TRBV29-1 | CSVGGGPSSYEQYF | TGCAGCGTGGGAGGGGGACCCTCCTCCTACGAGCAGTACTTC
- | few | TRBJ2-7 | TRBV19 | CASSIADEQYF | TGTGCCAGTAGTATAGCAGACGAGCAGTACTTC
- | few | TRBJ2-1 | TRBV6-5 | CASRYALHGSDEQFF | TGTGCCAGCAGATATGCCTTACACGGTAGCGATGAGCAGTTCTTC
TRBD1 | - | TRBJ2-3 | TRBV7-9 | CASSLFGQGTDTQYF | TGTGCCAGCAGCTTATTTGGACAGGGTACAGATACGCAGTATTTT
- | - | TRBJ1-1 | TRBV10-3 | CAISDGEMKTEAFF | TGTGCCATCAGTGACGGGGAAATGAAGACTGAAGCTTTCTTT
- | - | TRBJ2-5 | TRBV28 | CASSTIRTSRQETQYF | TGTGCCAGCAGTACCATCCGAACTAGCCGACAAGAGACCCAGTACTTC
- | few | TRBJ2-1 | TRBV29-1 | CSVGRNNEQFF | TGCAGCGTGGGCAGGAACAATGAGCAGTTCTTC
- | few | TRBJ2-3 | TRBV10-3 | CATGTYGRTDTQYF | TGTGCCACCGGTACTTACGGGAGAACAGATACGCAGTATTTT
TRBD1 | - | TRBJ2-7 | TRBV2 | CASSRRQGAAEQYF | TGTGCCAGCAGCCGGCGACAGGGGGCCGCCGAGCAGTACTTC
- | - | TRBJ2-5 | TRBV19 | CASSLPFGEQYF | TGTGCCAGTAGTCTACCTTTCGGGGAGCAGTACTTC
TRBD1 | - | TRBJ1-4 | TRBV6-6 | CASRGGQVNEKLFF | TGTGCCAGCAGGGGGGGACAGGTTAATGAAAAACTGTTTTTT
- | few | TRBJ2-3 | TRBV6-1 | CASSEALSTGSQYF | TGTGCCAGCAGTGAAGCGCTTAGTACAGGATCGCAGTATTTT
TRBD1 | - | TRBJ1-1 | TRBV7-3 | CASSPNKGAGTEAFF | TGTGCCAGCAGCCCCAATAAGGGGGCAGGGACTGAAGCTTTCTTT